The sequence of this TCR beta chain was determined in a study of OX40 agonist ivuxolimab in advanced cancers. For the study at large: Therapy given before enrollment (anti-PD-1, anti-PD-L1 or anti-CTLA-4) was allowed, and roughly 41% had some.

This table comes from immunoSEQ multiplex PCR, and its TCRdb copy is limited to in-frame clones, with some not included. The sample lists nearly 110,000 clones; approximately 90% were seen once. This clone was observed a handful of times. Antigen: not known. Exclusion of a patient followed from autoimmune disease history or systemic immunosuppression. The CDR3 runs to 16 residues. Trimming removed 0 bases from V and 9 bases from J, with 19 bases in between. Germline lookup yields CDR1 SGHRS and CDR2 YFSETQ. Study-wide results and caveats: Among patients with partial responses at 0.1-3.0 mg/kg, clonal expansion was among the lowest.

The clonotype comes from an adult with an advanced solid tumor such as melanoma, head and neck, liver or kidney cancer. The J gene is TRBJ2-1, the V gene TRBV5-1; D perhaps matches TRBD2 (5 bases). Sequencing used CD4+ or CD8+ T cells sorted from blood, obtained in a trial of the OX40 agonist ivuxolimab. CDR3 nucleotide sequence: TGCGCCAGCAGCTTGGAATCGAGGGTCTCAACCAGTGAGCAGTTCTTC. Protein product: CASSLESRVSTSEQFF.